Sequencing of this T cell receptor beta chain was carried out in a study of blood T cell repertoires in COVID-19. About the research overall: Both acute and convalescent COVID-19 samples were obtained from the United States, Italy and Spain.

This CDR3 has 16 amino acids. V was cut by 4 bases and J by 0 bases, with 12 bases left in between. Germline V gene data show CDR1 as KGHDR and CDR2 as SFDVKD. Some clones are missing from TCRdb's copy, which holds only in-frame ones; the method was immunoSEQ multiplex PCR. The table lists about 160,000 clones, about four fifths of them singletons. The sample consisted of PBMCs or T cells enriched from blood (not recorded which). The chain employs TRBV24-1 and TRBJ2-4; D gene uncertain. The receptor's source is a woman aged 60-75 years who had recovered from COVID-19. CDR3 sequence reads: CATSDHGAIAKNIQYF. For the CDR3, the DNA is TGTGCCACCAGTGACCACGGAGCCATAGCCAAAAACATTCAGTACTTC.